The T cell receptor (beta chain) under discussion was sequenced for a study of shared clonotypes between healthy human individuals. Overall study: Those who served as donors were a couple of women and three men between the ages of 18 and 49.

Those who donated, Caucasian adults without exception, all lived in Nashville, Tennessee. Germline V gene data show CDR1 as SGHRS and CDR2 as YFSETQ. V lost 4 bases to trimming and J lost 3 bases; unmatched junction nucleotides: 6. The CDR3 length is 15 residues. Several immunoSEQ 96-well plates shared each subset's DNA, each plate a replicate. TCRdb's copy holds only in-frame clones and misses some; the assay was immunoSEQ multiplex PCR. Here the sample spans approximately 1.1 million clones, approximately 80% being singletons. The gene calls are TRBV5-1 and TRBJ1-1, with TRBD1 identical over 10 bases. The receptor was isolated from a man aged 18 to 29 in good health. Some clones in this sample may be carry-over from other donors' samples. Sequences were obtained from memory CD4+ T cells from PBMCs. Subset of the sample: CD45RA-negative fraction. CDR3 residues: CASSVGQGDYTEAFF. The CDR3 nucleotides are TGCGCCAGCAGCGTTGGACAGGGGGACTACACTGAAGCTTTCTTT.